This T cell receptor beta chain is from a study of blood T cell repertoires in COVID-19. CDR3 size: 15 residues. CDR1 is SGDLS, CDR2 YYNGEE, per germline. V was clipped by 0 bases and J by 4 bases, with 8 bases between them. A few counts support this clone. Clones were sequenced by immunoSEQ multiplex PCR, and TCRdb holds only the in-frame ones, with some missing. This table has about 96,000 clones, roughly 84% appearing once. Sequencing used peripheral blood. The V and J genes are TRBV9 and TRBJ1-6, with D possibly matching TRBD1 (5 bases). The clonotype comes from a woman in her sixties with acute or convalescent COVID-19. DNA of the CDR3: TGTGCCAGCAGCGTAGGGGGCAGTTATAATTCACCCCTCCACTTT. This translates into CASSVGGSYNSPLHF.